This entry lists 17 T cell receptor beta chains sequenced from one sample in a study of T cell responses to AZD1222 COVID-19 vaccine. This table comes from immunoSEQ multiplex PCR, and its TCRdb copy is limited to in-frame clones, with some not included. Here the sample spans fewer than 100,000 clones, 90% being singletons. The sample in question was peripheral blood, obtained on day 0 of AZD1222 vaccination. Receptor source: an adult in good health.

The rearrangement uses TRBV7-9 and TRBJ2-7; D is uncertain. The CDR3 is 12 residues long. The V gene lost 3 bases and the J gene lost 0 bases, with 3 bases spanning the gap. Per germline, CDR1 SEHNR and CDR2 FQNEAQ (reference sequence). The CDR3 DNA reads TGTGCCAGCAGCTTCGGCTCCTACGAGCAGTACTTC. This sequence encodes CASSFGSYEQYF.

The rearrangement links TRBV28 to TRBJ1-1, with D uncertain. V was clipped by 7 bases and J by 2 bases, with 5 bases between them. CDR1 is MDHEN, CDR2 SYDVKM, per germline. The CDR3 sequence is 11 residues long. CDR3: CASIINTEAFF. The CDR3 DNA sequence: TGTGCCAGCATTATTAACACTGAAGCTTTCTTT.

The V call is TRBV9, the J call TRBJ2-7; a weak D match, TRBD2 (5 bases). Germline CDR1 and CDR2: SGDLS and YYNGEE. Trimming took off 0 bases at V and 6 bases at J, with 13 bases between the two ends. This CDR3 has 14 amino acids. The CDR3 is CASSVGEGWGEQYF. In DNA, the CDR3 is TGTGCCAGCAGCGTAGGAGAGGGTTGGGGCGAGCAGTACTTC.

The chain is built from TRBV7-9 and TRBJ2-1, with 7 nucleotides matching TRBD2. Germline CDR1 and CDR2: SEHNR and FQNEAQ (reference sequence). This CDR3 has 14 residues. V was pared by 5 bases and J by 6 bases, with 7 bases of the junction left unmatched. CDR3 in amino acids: CASSPRSSGNEQFF. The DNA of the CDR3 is TGTGCCAGCAGCCCCCGGTCTAGCGGCAATGAGCAGTTCTTC.

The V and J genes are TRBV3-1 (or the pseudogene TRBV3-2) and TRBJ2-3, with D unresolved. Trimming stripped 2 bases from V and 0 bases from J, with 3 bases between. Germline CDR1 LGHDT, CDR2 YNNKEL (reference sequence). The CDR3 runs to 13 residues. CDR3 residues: CASSQYSTDTQYF. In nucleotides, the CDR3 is TGTGCCAGCAGCCAATACAGCACAGATACGCAGTATTTT.

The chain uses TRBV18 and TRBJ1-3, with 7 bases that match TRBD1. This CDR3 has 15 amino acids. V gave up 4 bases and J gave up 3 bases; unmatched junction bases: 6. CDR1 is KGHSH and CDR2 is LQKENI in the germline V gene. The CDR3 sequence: CASSLRGTVGNTIYF. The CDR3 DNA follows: TGTGCCAGCTCACTACGGGGGACAGTTGGAAACACCATATATTTT.

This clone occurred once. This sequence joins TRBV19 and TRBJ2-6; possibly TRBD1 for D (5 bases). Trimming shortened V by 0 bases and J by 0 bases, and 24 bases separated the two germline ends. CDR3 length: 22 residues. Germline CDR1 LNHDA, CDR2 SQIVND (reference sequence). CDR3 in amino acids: CASSIDSLTVTERSSGANVLTF. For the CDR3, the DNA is TGTGCCAGTAGTATAGATTCATTAACAGTGACAGAGAGAAGCTCTGGGGCCAACGTCCTGACTTTC.

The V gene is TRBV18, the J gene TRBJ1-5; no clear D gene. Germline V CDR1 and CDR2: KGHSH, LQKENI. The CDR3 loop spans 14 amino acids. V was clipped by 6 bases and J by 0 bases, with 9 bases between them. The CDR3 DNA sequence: TGTGCCAGCTCGCCCTTTGGTAGCAATCAGCCCCAGCATTTT. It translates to CASSPFGSNQPQHF. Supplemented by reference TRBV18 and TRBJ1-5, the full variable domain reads NAGVMQNPRHLVRRRGQEARLRCSPMKGHSHVYWYRQLPEEGLKFMVYLQKENIIDESGMPKERFSAEFPKEGPSILRIQQVVRGDSAAYFCASSPFGSNQPQHFGDGTRLSIL.

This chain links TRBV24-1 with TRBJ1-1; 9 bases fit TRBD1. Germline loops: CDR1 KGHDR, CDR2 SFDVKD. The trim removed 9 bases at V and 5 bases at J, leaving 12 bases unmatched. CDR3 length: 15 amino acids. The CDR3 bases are TGTGCCACCTCGATTGGACAGGGGAAGAGGACTGAAGCTTTCTTT. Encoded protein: CATSIGQGKRTEAFF.

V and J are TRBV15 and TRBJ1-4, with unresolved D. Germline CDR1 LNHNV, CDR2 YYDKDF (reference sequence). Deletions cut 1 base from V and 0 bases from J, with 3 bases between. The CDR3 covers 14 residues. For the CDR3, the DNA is TGTGCCACCAGCAGAGGGGCAACTAATGAAAAACTGTTTTTT. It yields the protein CATSRGATNEKLFF.

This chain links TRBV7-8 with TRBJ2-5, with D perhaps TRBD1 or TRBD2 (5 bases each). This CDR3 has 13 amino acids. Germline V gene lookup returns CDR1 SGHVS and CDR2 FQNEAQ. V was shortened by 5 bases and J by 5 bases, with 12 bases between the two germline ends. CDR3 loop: CASSLPGPETQYF. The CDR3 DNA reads TGTGCCAGCAGCCTTCCGGGACCTGAGACCCAGTACTTC.

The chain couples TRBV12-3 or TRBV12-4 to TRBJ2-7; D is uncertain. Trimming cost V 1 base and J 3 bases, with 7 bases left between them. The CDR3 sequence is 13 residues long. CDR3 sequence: CASSLGEDYEQYF. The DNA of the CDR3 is TGTGCCAGCAGTTTAGGCGAGGACTACGAGCAGTACTTC.

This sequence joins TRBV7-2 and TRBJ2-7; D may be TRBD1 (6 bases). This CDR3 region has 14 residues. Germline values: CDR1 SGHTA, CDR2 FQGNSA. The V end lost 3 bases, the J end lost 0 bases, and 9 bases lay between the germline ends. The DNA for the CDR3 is TGTGCCAGCAGCTTCAGGGGCAGCTCCTACGAGCAGTACTTC. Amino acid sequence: CASSFRGSSYEQYF.

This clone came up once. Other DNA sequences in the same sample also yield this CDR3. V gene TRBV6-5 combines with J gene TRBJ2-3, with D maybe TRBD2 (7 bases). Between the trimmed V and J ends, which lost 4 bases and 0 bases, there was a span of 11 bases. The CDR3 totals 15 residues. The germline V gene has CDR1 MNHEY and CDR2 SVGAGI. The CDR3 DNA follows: TGTGCCAGCAGTTCCGGGGGGCCCAGCACAGATACGCAGTATTTT. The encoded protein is CASSSGGPSTDTQYF.

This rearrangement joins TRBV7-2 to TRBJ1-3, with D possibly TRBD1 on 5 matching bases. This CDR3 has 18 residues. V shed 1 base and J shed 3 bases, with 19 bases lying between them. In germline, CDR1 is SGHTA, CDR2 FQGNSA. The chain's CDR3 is CASSLVGAGTVNGNTIYF. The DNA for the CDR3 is TGTGCCAGCAGCTTAGTTGGGGCCGGGACCGTAAATGGAAACACCATATATTTT.

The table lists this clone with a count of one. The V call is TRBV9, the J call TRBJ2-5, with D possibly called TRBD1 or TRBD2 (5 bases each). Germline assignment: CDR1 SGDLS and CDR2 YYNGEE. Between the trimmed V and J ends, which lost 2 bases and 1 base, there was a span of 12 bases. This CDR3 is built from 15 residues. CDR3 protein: CASSVALGVQETQYF. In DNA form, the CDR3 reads TGTGCCAGCAGCGTCGCACTGGGGGTCCAAGAGACCCAGTACTTC.

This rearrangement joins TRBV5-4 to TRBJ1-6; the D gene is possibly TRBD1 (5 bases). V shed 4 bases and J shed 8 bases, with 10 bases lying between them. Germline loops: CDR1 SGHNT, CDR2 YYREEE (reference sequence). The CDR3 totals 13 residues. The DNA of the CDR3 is TGTGCCAGCAGCGTCGGGACGCATTCACCCCTCCACTTT. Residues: CASSVGTHSPLHF. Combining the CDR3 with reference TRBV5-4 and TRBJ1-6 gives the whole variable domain ETGVTQSPTHLIKTRGQQVTLRCSSQSGHNTVSWYQQALGQGPQFIFQYYREEENGRGNFPPRFSGLQFPNYSSELNVNALELDDSALYLCASSVGTHSPLHFGNGTRLTVT.